The next 28 T cell receptor beta chains were all read from a single sample in a study of T cells in localized non-small cell lung cancer. The table came from immunoSEQ multiplex PCR; TCRdb's copy has only in-frame clones and leaves some out. The sample records about 3,500 clones, approximately 25% being singletons. The specimen was lung tumor tissue, collected before any cancer treatment. The source is a woman aged 40-75 years with stage I lung adenocarcinoma.

The chain carries TRBV19 and TRBJ1-4; tentative D call: TRBD1 (5 bases). V dropped 1 base and J dropped 5 bases, with 14 bases sitting between them. Germline V CDR1 and CDR2: LNHDA, SQIVND (reference sequence). This CDR3 is built from 16 residues. The CDR3: CASSIVGRQLNEKLFF. For the CDR3, the DNA is TGTGCCAGTAGTATAGTAGGAAGACAGCTGAATGAAAAACTGTTTTTT.

This rearrangement joins TRBV25-1 to TRBJ2-5; 10 positions agree with TRBD2. This CDR3 comprises 15 residues. Germline CDR1 reads MGHDK; CDR2 reads SYGVNS. Trimming at V came to 2 bases and at J to 3 bases, leaving 3 bases not matched to a gene. The CDR3 sequence is CASSEPTSGEETQYF. In DNA, the CDR3 is TGTGCCAGCAGTGAACCCACTAGCGGGGAAGAGACCCAGTACTTC.

In this sample, this clone is medium-sized. The gene calls are TRBV6-8 and TRBJ2-3; 10 positions agree with TRBD2. The germline CDR1 and CDR2 sequences are MNHGY and SAAAGT. Unmatched junction bases numbered 7, after V lost 6 bases and J lost 7 bases. The CDR3 runs to 14 residues. The chain's CDR3 is CASSTGTSVNTQYF. The CDR3 bases are TGTGCCAGCAGCACCGGGACTAGCGTAAATACGCAGTATTTT.

This chain uses TRBV19 with TRBJ2-1, with TRBD1 as a possible D gene (7 bases). This CDR3 contains 15 residues. The germline V gene encodes CDR1 LNHDA and CDR2 SQIVND (reference sequence). Deletions cut 3 bases from V and 3 bases from J, with 12 bases between. In nucleotides, the CDR3 is TGTGCCAGTAGTATGGGCAGGGGGGACTACAATGAGCAGTTCTTC. As protein: CASSMGRGDYNEQFF.

This clone is labeled as medium-sized. CDR3 DNA: TGTGCCAGCAGCCCCCGACGGAGCACAGATACGCAGTATTTT. It encodes CASSPRRSTDTQYF. V usage is TRBV11-3 and J usage is TRBJ2-3; unclear D gene. Trimming removed 5 bases at V and 0 bases at J, with 9 bases between. The germline gives CDR1 SGHNT, CDR2 YENEEA. The CDR3 runs 14 residues.

The J gene is TRBJ1-5, the V gene TRBV30, with D maybe TRBD1 (5 bases). Germline V gene sequence: CDR1 GTSNPN, CDR2 SVGIG (reference sequence). The germline V and J ends were trimmed by 2 bases and 5 bases, with 10 bases remaining between them. CDR3 length equals 13 residues. The DNA for the CDR3 is TGTGCCTGGAGTCCAGACAGTTATCAGCCCCAGCATTTT. Its protein is CAWSPDSYQPQHF.

The chain carries TRBV16 and TRBJ1-2; a weak D match, TRBD1 (6 bases). V lost 0 bases and J lost 5, with 13 bases in between. CDR3 length equals 15 residues. CDR1 and CDR2 from the germline V gene are KGHSY and FQNENV. The CDR3 DNA reads TGTGCCAGCAGCCAATCTCTCCGGGGGCAGTATGGCTACACCTTC. Translated: CASSQSLRGQYGYTF. The variable domain in full, with the rest retrieved from reference TRBV16 and TRBJ1-2, is GEEVAQTPKHLVRGEGQKAKLYCAPIKGHSYVFWYQQVLKNEFKFLISFQNENVFDETGMPKERFSAKCLPNSPCSLEIQATKLEDSAVYFCASSQSLRGQYGYTFGSGTRLTVV.

This clone is categorized as medium-sized. A junction boundary mismatches the germline segment, possibly from a read error. The V gene is TRBV4-1, the J gene TRBJ1-1, with TRBD1 identical over 7 bases. This CDR3 comprises 13 residues. Germline V gene lookup returns CDR1 MGHRA and CDR2 YSYEKL. As DNA, the CDR3 is TGCGCCAGCAGCCAAGAAGGGGGCTCGATGCCCTTTTTT. Protein: CASSQEGGSMPFF.

This clone has a handful of counts. The chain is built from TRBV12-2 and TRBJ2-5. TRBV12-2 is a pseudogene segment. The CDR3 has 14 residues. This CDR3 reads CATSATGSQETQYF. Written as DNA, the CDR3 is TGTGCCACCTCCGCGACGGGCAGTCAAGAGACCCAGTACTTC.

In DNA form, the CDR3 reads TGTGCCAGTAGTATGGGGGGACGTGCGGCTGAAGCTTTCTTT. It specifies CASSMGGRAAEAFF. The chain employs TRBV19 and TRBJ1-1; perhaps TRBD1 as D (5 bases). V lost 3 bases and J 6 bases, leaving 14 bases between the germline ends. CDR1 is LNHDA and CDR2 is SQIVND in the germline V gene (reference sequence). There are 14 residues in the CDR3.

The chain joins TRBV19 to TRBJ1-2; perhaps TRBD1 as D (5 bases). V was shortened by 3 bases and J by 0 bases, with 11 bases between the two germline ends. Germline CDR1 reads LNHDA; CDR2 reads SQIVND (reference sequence). The CDR3 runs to 15 residues. This CDR3 is CASSMRGIANYGYTF. CDR3 DNA sequence: TGTGCCAGTAGTATGCGGGGGATAGCTAACTATGGCTACACCTTC.

J is TRBJ2-1 and V is TRBV11-3, with 8 bases fitting TRBD2. CDR1 is SGHNT, CDR2 YENEEA, per germline. The junction had 8 bases not matched to a gene; V was cut back by 1 base and J by 9 bases. CDR3 length: 15 residues. The CDR3: CASSLGAGVPGEQFF. In nucleotides, the CDR3 is TGTGCCAGCAGCTTAGGAGCGGGGGTCCCAGGTGAGCAGTTCTTC.

This clone has just a few counts. This chain connects TRBV15 to TRBJ1-5; 8 bases match TRBD1. CDR1 LNHNV and CDR2 YYDKDF come from the germline V gene (reference sequence). V trimming: 3 bases; J trimming: 0 bases; junction bases outside the gene matches: 1. This CDR3 is 15 amino acids long. The CDR3 DNA follows: TGTGCCACCAGCAGGGACAGGGCTAGCAATCAGCCCCAGCATTTT. Encoded protein: CATSRDRASNQPQHF.

This chain connects TRBV25-1 to TRBJ2-7; unclear D gene. Germline CDR1 and CDR2: MGHDK and SYGVNS. The CDR3 has 14 amino acids. Trimming removed 4 bases from V and 3 bases from J, with 13 bases in between. For the CDR3, the DNA is TGTGCCAGCAGTGTCGGACGGTTAGGCTACGAGCAGTACTTC. Protein sequence: CASSVGRLGYEQYF.

This clone is medium-sized (0.01 to 0.1%). The V call is TRBV9, the J call TRBJ1-5; D remains ambiguous. Germline values: CDR1 SGDLS, CDR2 YYNGEE. Trimming pared 2 bases from V and 2 bases from J, leaving 8 bases between. The CDR3 extends over 14 amino acids. The CDR3: CASSVGEGNQPQHF. The CDR3, as DNA: TGTGCCAGCAGCGTCGGCGAGGGCAATCAGCCCCAGCATTTT.

This chain uses TRBV7-5 with TRBJ2-1. TRBV7-5 is a documented pseudogene. This CDR3 is built from 15 residues. DNA for the CDR3: TGTGCCAGCAGCCGTGCTTGGGACGGCTACAATGAGCAGTTCTTC. Translated: CASSRAWDGYNEQFF.

V and J are TRBV30 and TRBJ2-7, with 12 bases fitting TRBD2. The CDR3 sequence is 16 residues long. Per the germline V gene, CDR1 is GTSNPN and CDR2 is SVGIG (reference sequence). V lost 0 bases, J lost 4 bases, and 7 bases stayed unmatched. This CDR3 is CAWSVPSGGAGYEQYF. The CDR3 DNA is TGTGCCTGGAGTGTTCCTAGCGGGGGGGCCGGATACGAGCAGTACTTC.

The chain recombines TRBV11-3 with TRBJ2-7; tentatively, D is TRBD2 (6 bases). The CDR3 loop spans 16 amino acids. Trimming pared 5 bases from V and 7 bases from J, leaving 24 bases between. From germline, CDR1 is SGHNT and CDR2 YENEEA. The CDR3 nucleotides read TGTGCCAGCAGCCCCCGGAGGGCTTTGCAGGGTTGGGAGCAGTACTTC. Translated, it gives CASSPRRALQGWEQYF.

In nucleotides, the CDR3 is TGTGCCAGCTCACCGAGCAATCAGCCCCAGCATTTT. This encodes CASSPSNQPQHF. This sequence joins TRBV18 and TRBJ1-5; no reliable D call. CDR1 and CDR2 (germline): KGHSH, LQKENI. The V gene lost 3 bases and the J gene lost 1 base, with 1 base spanning the gap. This CDR3 comprises 12 residues.

This clone showed up just a few times. The chain employs TRBV11-3 and TRBJ2-1; 8 bases agree with TRBD1. V shed 5 bases and J 8 bases; nucleotides not matched to a gene: 11. Germline V gene data show CDR1 as SGHNT and CDR2 as YENEEA. CDR3 length: 15 amino acids. The CDR3 nucleotides read TGTGCCAGCAGCCGACGAGGACAGGGCGGGGATGAGCAGTTCTTC. Its translation: CASSRRGQGGDEQFF.

This clone was counted between two and nine times. The V gene is TRBV5-1, the J gene TRBJ1-4, with 7 bases lining up with TRBD1. Germline trimming cut 0 bases from V and 5 bases from J; bases unmatched to any gene: 4. Germline V gene lookup returns CDR1 SGHRS and CDR2 YFSETQ. The CDR3 is 15 residues long. CDR3 sequence: CASSLAEGANEKLFF. CDR3 in DNA: TGCGCCAGCAGCTTGGCCGAGGGGGCGAATGAAAAACTGTTTTTT. Drawing the rest from reference TRBV5-1 and TRBJ1-4, the complete variable domain is KAGVTQTPRYLIKTRGQQVTLSCSPISGHRSVSWYQQTPGQGLQFLFEYFSETQRNKGNFPGRFSGRQFSNSRSEMNVSTLELGDSALYLCASSLAEGANEKLFFGSGTQLSVL.

The genes are TRBV28 and TRBJ1-2, with a weak D call TRBD1 (6 bases). CDR1 and CDR2 from the germline V gene are MDHEN and SYDVKM. The V end lost 3 bases, the J end lost 6 bases, and 17 bases lay between the germline ends. The CDR3 covers 15 residues. The CDR3 DNA reads TGTGCCAGCAGTTTCTTGGGGGGCGATCTGCATGGCTACACCTTC. This translates into CASSFLGGDLHGYTF.

This clone was seen more than once but under ten times. CDR3 bases: TGTGCCAGCAGTGAAGTCGGACGTGGCTACACCTTC. This translates into CASSEVGRGYTF. The V call is TRBV6-1, the J call TRBJ1-2; D is uncertain. The V gene's germline CDR1 is MNHNS and CDR2 SASEGT. The CDR3 consists of 12 residues. The V gene lost 1 base and the J gene lost 7 bases, with 7 bases spanning the gap.

CDR3 nucleotide sequence: TGCGCCAGCAGCTTGGCCCCTTCCACAGATACGCAGTATTTT. Residues: CASSLAPSTDTQYF. This chain joins TRBV5-1 and TRBJ2-3; no clear D gene. There are 14 residues in the CDR3. Deletions cut 0 bases from V and 2 bases from J, with 7 bases between. CDR1 and CDR2 (germline): SGHRS, YFSETQ.

The rearrangement joins TRBV30 to TRBJ2-7, with TRBD2 as a possible D gene (6 bases). Trimming pared 4 bases from V and 4 bases from J, leaving 17 bases between. The germline CDR1 and CDR2 sequences are GTSNPN and SVGIG (reference sequence). The CDR3 has 14 amino acids. The CDR3 DNA reads TGTGCCTGGATTGCTCCCGGGGGAGGTTACGAGCAGTACTTC. This translates into CAWIAPGGGYEQYF.

This clone showed up just a few times. J is TRBJ2-7 and V is TRBV29-1, with D possibly being TRBD1 or TRBD2 (5 bases each). The CDR3 runs to 14 residues. The V end was cut by 7 bases, the J end by 6 bases, with 22 bases between. Germline V CDR1 and CDR2: SQVTM, ANQGSEA. CDR3 in amino acids: CSAGAQGEVSEQYF. CDR3 coding DNA: TGCAGCGCCGGGGCGCAGGGAGAGGTCTCCGAGCAGTACTTC.

This clone was detected only a few times. In DNA, the CDR3 is TGTGCCAGCAGTTTGGCGGGGGGAGGCAATCAGCCCCAGCATTTT. This translates into CASSLAGGGNQPQHF. The chain combines TRBV28 with TRBJ1-5; TRBD1 is a possible D gene (5 bases). The CDR3 contains 15 residues. The germline V and J ends were trimmed by 3 bases and 2 bases, with 11 bases remaining between them. Looked up from germline, CDR1 is MDHEN and CDR2 is SYDVKM.

The chain combines TRBV11-3 with TRBJ1-2; 7 positions agree with TRBD1. The germline V gene encodes CDR1 SGHNT and CDR2 YENEEA. V dropped 4 bases and J dropped 5; count of bases not matched to a gene: 10. CDR3 length equals 15 residues. This chain's CDR3 is CASSSRKTGNYGYTF. The CDR3 DNA follows: TGTGCCAGCAGCTCGAGGAAGACAGGGAATTATGGCTACACCTTC.